This T cell receptor (beta chain) appears in the sequencing data of a study of blood T cell repertoires in COVID-19 (TCRdb year 2020). With respect to the entire study: Samples from collaborators originated in the United States, Italy and Spain and spanned both the acute and convalescent phases of COVID-19. The prospective study material was composed of cDNA or gDNA derived from T cells, B-cell-depleted T cells, or PBMCs. The samples were drawn from two sources: the first 160 participants of the ongoing ImmuneRACE study, and about 1,300 subjects contributed by 6 global collaborators. Where HLA class I and class II types were available, the types were taken from metadata supplied by the sample provider, not from assay-based typing. A de-identified subject ID, COVID-19 status, age in years and sex were almost always included in the sample metadata. Deeply sampled blood TCRbeta repertoires from subjects exposed to, actively infected with, or recovered from COVID-19 were included in the dataset. The repertoires were released in a freely available public database meant as a resource for research on the immune response to SARS-CoV-2. Study-wide conclusions, independent of this receptor: The amount of clinical and demographic metadata varied by source and participant and was provided uncurated.

Remarks on this clone: Its antigen is unknown. No much larger clone is present one base from it, and per-base qualities are unavailable.

Trimming costs V 1 base and J 4 bases, and their ends lie 7 bases apart. From the cysteine up to the phenylalanine, the CDR3 has a length of 13 residues. CDR3 DNA only is kept here, 39 bases in frame from base 1. CDR1 is given as LNHDA and CDR2 as SQIVND, both from the germline V gene (reference sequence). The collaborating institutions used their own protocols to collect whole blood in K2EDTA tubes. For TCRbeta analysis, collaborator samples were shipped as frozen whole blood, as isolated PBMCs, or as DNA extracted from either sample type. TCRbeta CDR3 regions were amplified from genomic DNA by means of the immunoSEQ Assay, a bias-controlled multiplex PCR. The authors processed their data as follows. Within the assay, amplification of reference gene primers was used to estimate how many nucleated cells each sample contained. Sequence reads were collapsed and filtered to measure the absolute abundance of every unique TCRbeta CDR3 rearrangement. For each sample, productive Simpson clonality was calculated as the square root of Simpson's diversity index over productive rearrangements. TCRdb obtained this table from immuneACCESS and retained in-frame rearrangements with V and J assigned. These tables miss some clones; where compared with another copy, unresolved V genes account for less than half of the shortfall, and the remainder is unexplained. That table furnishes V, J and clone size, whereas the DNA furnished D and trimming. This sample gives 80,000 to 100,000 clones in total; over 80% of them show up just once. Jointly, the top ten make up about 15% of the sample.

Sequencing was done on a sample of peripheral blood. The receptor was isolated from a woman of 80 years or more with active or convalescent COVID-19. The V and J segments used are TRBV19 and TRBJ1-1, with no D gene named confidently. The DNA sequence reads TGTGCCAGTAGTATAGGAGGGTCCACTGAAGCTTTCTTT. Translated, it reads CASSIGGSTEAFF. The reference TRBV19 and TRBJ1-1 proteins fill in what lies around the CDR3, so the full variable domain reads DGGITQSPKYLFRKEGQNVTLSCEQNLNHDAMYWYRQDPGQGLRLIYYSQIVNDFQKGDIAEGYSVSREKKESFPLTVTSAQKNPTAFYLCASSIGGSTEAFFGQGTRLTVV.